This T cell receptor beta chain was recorded in a study of blood T cell repertoires in COVID-19. Background on the study: PBMCs, B-cell-depleted T cells, or T cells provided the cDNA or gDNA that made up the material.

Measured with immunoSEQ multiplex PCR; TCRdb has only the in-frame clones, and not every one. The table records about 34,000 clones, less than 85% of them present only once. The receptor was isolated from a woman between 65 and 79 years old with acute or convalescent COVID-19. The material sequenced was peripheral blood.

CDR3 sequence (DNA): TGTGCCAGCAGTTGGGACAGGGGAGAGACCCAGTACTTC. The encoded protein is CASSWDRGETQYF. The chain links TRBV5-6 to TRBJ2-5, with 10 bases aligning to TRBD1. The CDR3 has 13 residues. The J segment lost 4 bases and the V segment lost 5 bases, leaving 2 bases of the junction unmatched. Germline loops: CDR1 SGHDT, CDR2 YYEEEE. The full variable domain, with the rest looked up from reference TRBV5-6 and TRBJ2-5, is DAGVTQSPTHLIKTRGQQVTLRCSPKSGHDTVSWYQQALGQGPQFIFQYYEEEERQRGNFPDRFSGHQFPNYSSELNVNALLLGDSALYLCASSWDRGETQYFGPGTRLLVL.